This T cell receptor (beta chain) emerged from a study of cytomegalovirus exposure and HLA in healthy donors (dated by TCRdb to about 2017). Regarding the research as a whole: An earlier analysis of approximately 640 of the donors reported more than 250 Gb of sequence data and roughly 110 million unique TCR beta sequences from 150 million to 200 million T cells. An early release that covered around 590 HLA-typed donors contained approximately 320 gigabases of sequencing data and around 85 million unique TCR sequences. The genetic ancestry cluster associated with self-reported Caucasian donors included around four fifths of the roughly 400 genotyped donors. The aim of the study was to test whether cataloging public T cell receptors could identify signatures of past pathogen exposure. Using immunosequencing, the study profiled T cell repertoires from some 670 subjects and related those repertoires to cytomegalovirus serostatus. A separate validation cohort of about 110 different subjects was used in addition to the roughly 720-subject first cohort. To predict cytomegalovirus infection status, the study brought together high-throughput TCR immunosequencing, statistical association of individual TCRs with disease status, and machine learning. A later analysis re-examined previously published TCR beta repertoires from just over 650 donors and added high-resolution HLA genotyping to investigate patterns of TCR occurrence. Rather than using new phenotypic data, the later analysis identified candidate immune exposures from TCR beta sequences and from how often those sequences occurred across donors. In an earlier analysis of roughly 580 of the donors, high-throughput TCR beta sequencing was used to judge whether each TCR beta V gene segment behaved as functional or pseudogenic. Donor age, sex, ethnicity and CMV serostatus were compiled together with the repertoire data. Genome-wide SNP genotypes for about 65% of the roughly 670 donors were used in a later genetic analysis, which treated that subset as a discovery cohort. Every repertoire in the discovery cohort had been generated on one and the same sequencing platform. HLA typing included class I and class II loci at four-digit resolution. The number of donors typed differed by locus, with about 629-630 for A, B, C, DRB1 and DQB1, roughly 520 for DQA1, 600 to 610 for DPA1, and 472 for DPB1. Because of strong linkage in the cohort, roughly five DR-DQ haplotypes were treated as single units for association and clustering. On average, about 200,000 unique TCR beta nucleotide sequences were sequenced per donor among a few hundred genotyped donors of the cohort, with 15% to 20% of those sequences being non-productive.

What the work shows at the level of the full study, not this receptor alone: Because HLA typing was missing for some donors at each locus, association tests included only the typed subset. The study listed over 150 TCR beta chains as associated with cytomegalovirus. It was suggested by the authors that the approach could potentially be generalized to other disease states and immunological phenotypes. In a later analysis, several top co-occurrence clusters were reported to appear linked to parvovirus B19, influenza, CMV and Epstein-Barr virus. Because the 87-base-pair reads could not distinguish some IMGT-functional V segments, including TRBV6-2 and TRBV6-3, those segments were excluded. A later analysis found that TCR association rates varied across HLA loci, with DRB1 alleles showing the most associated TCRs and HLA-C alleles the fewest. A further reported finding was that TCR beta sequences accurately predicted the HLA-A and HLA-B alleles for most subjects in the first cohort. For the cohort, immune exposure information was limited to CMV serostatus. Cytomegalovirus status was reported to be diagnosed by the classifier with high specificity and sensitivity in both the original and validation cohorts. In an earlier analysis of several hundred of the donors, most TCR beta V segments were observed in productive rearrangements about 90% or about 30% of the time, broadly matching IMGT annotations. V-gene and J-gene trimming of TCR beta chains was associated with a missense DCLRE1C variant in a later genetic analysis, and the association was replicated in an independent cohort. Specific HLA alleles were associated with 15,000 to 20,000 TCR beta sequences at a false discovery rate of 0.05 in a later analysis. In a later analysis, HLA-associated TCR beta chains were found to be more clonally expanded and to have lower generation probabilities than equally common non-associated chains. Strong co-occurrence of HLA alleles, especially DR and DQ, made assigning TCR associations to individual alleles difficult. This cohort had only TCR beta chains sequenced, and the lack of alpha or paired-chain data limited which features could be detected. According to a later genetic analysis, donors in an Asian-associated ancestry cluster had fewer N-insertions in productive TCRs than the approximately 610-donor mean. Linkage disequilibrium might explain the correlated functional status among segregating V segments, but an unknown experimental factor could not be excluded. Because counts were too low, seventeen rarely observed V segments, including chromosome 9 orphons, were excluded from the earlier analysis of several hundred of the donors. In vitro tests confirmed that a few of the cytomegalovirus-associated TCR beta chains recognize cytomegalovirus antigens. Across donors, most TCR sequences were observed very rarely, whereas some public TCRs were present in many individuals. Roughly uniform sequencing depth across donors was assumed in presence/absence analyses, although this assumption may not hold. A cluster of highly shared sequence variants was judged likely to be a technical artifact of the sequencing pipeline. In a later analysis, most CMV-associated TCR beta chains were found to appear HLA-restricted, with HLA associations seemingly driven largely by CMV exposure.

Library prep was done by the immunoSEQ multiplex PCR assay. A mixture of 60 forward primers for TCR Vbeta segments and 13 reverse primers for TCR Jbeta segments was used in the multiplex PCR. The CDR3 region of rearranged TCR beta genes was amplified from genomic DNA by a multiplex PCR assay. The amplified TCR beta libraries were sequenced on the Illumina HiSeq System as 87-base-pair reads. Regarding the original processing steps: In a later analysis, around 80 million unique TCR beta chains were counted across the roughly 670 repertoires, and around 11 million of these chains were shared by at least two donors. A nearest-neighbor algorithm error-corrected the raw reads and collapsed the reads into unique sequences, merging closely related sequences to remove PCR and sequencing errors. Alignment of CDR3 sequences to IMGT reference sequences was used to assign V, D and J gene segments. For a sequence to be retained, a match of at least six nucleotides to both a V gene segment and a J gene segment was required. A rearrangement counted as productive if the CDR3 had no stop codons and remained in frame with V and J, and every other rearrangement counted as non-productive. CDR3 was defined according to IMGT convention as the region running from the second conserved V-encoded cysteine to the conserved J-encoded phenylalanine. The earlier analysis of 450 to 750 of the donors excluded any sequence lacking an unambiguous match to a single V gene segment. In an earlier analysis of several hundred of the donors, V segments were called functional above 56.7% productive rearrangements and were called segregating when the between-donor standard deviation exceeded 5%. A statistical classification framework was built to diagnose cytomegalovirus status from the catalog of TCR beta chain sequences. A later analysis assigned V and J genes by comparing TCR nucleotide sequences with IMGT/GENE-DB human TR gene sequences. A later analysis assigned CDR3 sequences and most-parsimonious VDJ recombination scenarios with the TCRdist pipeline. A later analysis defined each TCR beta chain by its CDR3 amino acid sequence plus V-gene family, and excluded reads lacking a unique V-gene family. A later analysis removed 550 to 700 highly shared, low-generation-probability nucleotide sequences to deal with suspected cross-contamination and a sequencing artifact. In a later analysis, a clonal expansion index for each public chain was calculated from normalized within-repertoire ranks of inferred template counts. In a later analysis, generation probabilities were computed with a VDJ recombination model fitted to out-of-frame rearrangements, and the resulting probabilities were checked against IGoR. In a later analysis, hypergeometric tests were used to score TCR-TCR, TCR-HLA and TCR-CMV co-occurrence, with a repertoire-size bias correction applied to TCR pairs. To estimate false discovery rates, a later analysis permuted the HLA or CMV assignments 20 times. In a later analysis, co-occurring TCRs were grouped with DBSCAN, and TCRdist sequence similarity was added when clustering was performed within HLA-allele-positive subsets. Co-occurrence clustering excluded repertoires with fewer than 30,000 or more than 120,000 public chains, plus five with anomalous nucleotide sharing. TCRdb stores this immuneACCESS table with in-frame sequences only. Part of the clones is absent; in the studies checked, under half of the shortfall reflects unresolved V genes, and no reason is known for the rest. Clone size and the V and J calls come from that table; the DNA yielded D and trimming. The sample includes 95,000 to 150,000 clones, with around 80% observed a single time. The ten largest clones capture approximately 0.22% of the sample.

Taken from the germline V gene, the CDR1 and CDR2 loops are KGHSH and LQKENI. The CDR3 runs 15 residues from the cysteine to the phenylalanine. Of all the DNA, just the CDR3 is kept, 45 bases in frame from base 1. At the junction V is shortened by 6 bases and J by 1 base, with 13 bases in between. The cohort consisted of 670 or so healthy bone marrow donors. Cohort members were all nominally healthy when sampled, although unrecorded immune exposures were likely present. The donor tested CMV seronegative and was one of the 352 seronegative cohort members. Each donor provided a peripheral blood sample, and peripheral blood mononuclear cells were used for TCR beta sequencing. Genomic DNA extraction from the blood cell samples was performed with the Qiagen DNeasy Blood Extraction Kit. A note on this clone: The antigen it binds to is not known. There are no base qualities to consult, and no much larger clone falls within one base.

The receptor was derived from a man over 45 in good health and CMV-seronegative. The sequence joins TRBV18 to TRBJ2-1; TRBD1 is possibly the D segment (6 matching bases). Sequences were obtained from PBMCs. The sequenced DNA: TGTGCCAGCTCCGTAGGGACACTTTCCTACAATGAGCAGTTCTTC. Its protein is CASSVGTLSYNEQFF.